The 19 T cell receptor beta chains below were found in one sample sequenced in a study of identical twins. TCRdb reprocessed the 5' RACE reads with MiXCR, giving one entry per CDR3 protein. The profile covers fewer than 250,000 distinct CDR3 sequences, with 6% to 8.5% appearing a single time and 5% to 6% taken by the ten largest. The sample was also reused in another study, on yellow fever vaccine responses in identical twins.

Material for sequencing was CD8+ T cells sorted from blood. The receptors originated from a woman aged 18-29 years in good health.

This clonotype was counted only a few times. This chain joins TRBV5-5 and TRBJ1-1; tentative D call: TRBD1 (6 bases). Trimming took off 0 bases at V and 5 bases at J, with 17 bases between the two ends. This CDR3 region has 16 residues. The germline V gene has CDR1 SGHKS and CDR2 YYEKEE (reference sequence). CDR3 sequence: CASSLGQGFGWTEAFF. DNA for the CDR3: TGTGCCAGCAGCTTGGGGCAGGGGTTCGGTTGGACTGAAGCTTTCTTT.

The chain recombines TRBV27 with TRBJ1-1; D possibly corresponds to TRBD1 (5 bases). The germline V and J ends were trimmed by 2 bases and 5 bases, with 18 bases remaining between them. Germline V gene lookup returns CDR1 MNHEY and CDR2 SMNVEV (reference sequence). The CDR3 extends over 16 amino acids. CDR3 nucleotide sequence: TGTGCCAGCAGTTTAATTGTTGGGGGGAGCCAGACTGAAGCTTTCTTT. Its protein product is CASSLIVGGSQTEAFF.

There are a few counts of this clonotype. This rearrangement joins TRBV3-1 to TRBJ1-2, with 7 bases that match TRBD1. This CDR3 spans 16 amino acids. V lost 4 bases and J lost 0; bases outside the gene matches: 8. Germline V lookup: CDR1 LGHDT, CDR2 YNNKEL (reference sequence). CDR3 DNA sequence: TGTGCCAGCAGCCCCCCTCCACAGGGGTCTAACTATGGCTACACCTTC. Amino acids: CASSPPPQGSNYGYTF.

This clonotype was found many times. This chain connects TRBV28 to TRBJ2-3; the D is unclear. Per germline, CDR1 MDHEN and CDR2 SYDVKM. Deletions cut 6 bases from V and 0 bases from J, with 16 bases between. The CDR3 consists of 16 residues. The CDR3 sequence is CASRFAAGDSTDTQYF. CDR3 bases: TGTGCCAGCAGGTTCGCGGCAGGCGATAGCACAGATACGCAGTATTTT.

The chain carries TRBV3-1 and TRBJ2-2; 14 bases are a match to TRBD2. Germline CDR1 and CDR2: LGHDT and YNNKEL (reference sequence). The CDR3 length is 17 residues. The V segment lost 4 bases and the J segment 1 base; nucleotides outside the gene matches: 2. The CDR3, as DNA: TGTGCCAGCAGCCTGGGACTAGCGGGGGAGAACACCGGGGAGCTGTTTTTT. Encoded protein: CASSLGLAGENTGELFF.

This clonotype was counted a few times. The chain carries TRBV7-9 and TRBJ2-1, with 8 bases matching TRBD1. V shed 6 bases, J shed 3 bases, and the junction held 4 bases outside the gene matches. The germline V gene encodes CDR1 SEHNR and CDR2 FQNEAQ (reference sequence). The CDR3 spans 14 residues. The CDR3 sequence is CASRTGGNYNEQFF. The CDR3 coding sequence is TGTGCCAGCAGAACAGGGGGTAACTACAATGAGCAGTTCTTC.

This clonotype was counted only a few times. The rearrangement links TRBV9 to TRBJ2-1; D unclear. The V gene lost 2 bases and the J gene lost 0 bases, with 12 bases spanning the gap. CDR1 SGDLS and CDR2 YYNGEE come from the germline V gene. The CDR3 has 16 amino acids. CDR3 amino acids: CASSVDWQSSYNEQFF. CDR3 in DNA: TGTGCCAGCAGCGTGGATTGGCAAAGCTCCTACAATGAGCAGTTCTTC.

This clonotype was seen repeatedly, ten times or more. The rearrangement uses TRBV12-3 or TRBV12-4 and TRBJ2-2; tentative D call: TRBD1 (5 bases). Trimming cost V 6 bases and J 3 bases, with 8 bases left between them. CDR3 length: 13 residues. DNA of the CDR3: TGTGCCAGCAGAGCAGGGCACACCGGGGAGCTGTTTTTT. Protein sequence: CASRAGHTGELFF.

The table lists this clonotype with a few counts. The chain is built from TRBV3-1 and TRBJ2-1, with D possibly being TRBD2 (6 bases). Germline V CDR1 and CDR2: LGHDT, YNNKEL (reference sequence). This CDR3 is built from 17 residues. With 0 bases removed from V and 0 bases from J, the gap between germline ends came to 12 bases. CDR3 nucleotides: TGTGCCAGCAGCCAAGAAATCGCGCGGGGCTCCTACAATGAGCAGTTCTTC. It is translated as CASSQEIARGSYNEQFF.

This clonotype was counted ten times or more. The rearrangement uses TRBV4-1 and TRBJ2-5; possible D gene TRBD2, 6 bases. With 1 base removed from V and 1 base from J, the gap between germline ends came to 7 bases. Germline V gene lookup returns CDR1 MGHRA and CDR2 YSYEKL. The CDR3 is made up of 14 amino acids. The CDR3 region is CASSQVGGQETQYF. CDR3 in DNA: TGCGCCAGCAGCCAAGTGGGAGGCCAAGAGACCCAGTACTTC.

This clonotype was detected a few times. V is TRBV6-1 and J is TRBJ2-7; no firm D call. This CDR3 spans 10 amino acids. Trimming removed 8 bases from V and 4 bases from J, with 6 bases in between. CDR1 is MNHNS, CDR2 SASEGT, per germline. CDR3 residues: CASGLYEQYV. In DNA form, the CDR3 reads TGTGCCAGCGGTTTATACGAGCAGTACGTC.

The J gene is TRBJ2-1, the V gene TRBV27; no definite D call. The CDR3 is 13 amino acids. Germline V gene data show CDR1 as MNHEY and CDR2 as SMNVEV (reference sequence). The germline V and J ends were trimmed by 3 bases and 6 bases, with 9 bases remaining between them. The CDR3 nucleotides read TGTGCCAGCAGTTTGACACGTACCAATGAGCAGTTCTTC. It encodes CASSLTRTNEQFF.

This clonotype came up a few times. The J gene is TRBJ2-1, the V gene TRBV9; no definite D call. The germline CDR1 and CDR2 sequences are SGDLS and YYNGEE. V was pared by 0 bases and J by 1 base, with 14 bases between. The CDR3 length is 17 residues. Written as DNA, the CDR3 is TGTGCCAGCAGCGTAGAGGGTTGGCTACAATCCTACAATGAGCAGTTCTTC. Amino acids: CASSVEGWLQSYNEQFF.

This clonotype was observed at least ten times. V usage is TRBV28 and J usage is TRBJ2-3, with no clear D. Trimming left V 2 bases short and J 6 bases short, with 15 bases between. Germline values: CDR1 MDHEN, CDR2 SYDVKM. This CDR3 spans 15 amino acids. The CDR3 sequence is CASSLAPPGFDTQYF. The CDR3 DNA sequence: TGTGCCAGCAGTTTAGCCCCCCCAGGTTTTGATACGCAGTATTTT.

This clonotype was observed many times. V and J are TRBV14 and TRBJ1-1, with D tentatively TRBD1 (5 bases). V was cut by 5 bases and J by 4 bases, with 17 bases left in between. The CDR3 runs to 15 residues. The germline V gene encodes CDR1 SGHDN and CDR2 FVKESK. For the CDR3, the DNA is TGTGCCAGCAGCTTGGACCGAGGGGAGAGCACTGAAGCTTTCTTT. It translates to CASSLDRGESTEAFF.

The CDR3 protein is CASSADRDTGELFF. Here the CDR3 DNA reads TGTGCCAGCAGCGCTGACAGGGACACCGGGGAGCTGTTTTTT. The chain has TRBV9 and TRBJ2-2; TRBD1 matches 7 bases. Germline V gene lookup returns CDR1 SGDLS and CDR2 YYNGEE. The CDR3 contains 14 residues. Germline trimming cut 3 bases from V and 3 bases from J; bases unmatched to any gene: 2.

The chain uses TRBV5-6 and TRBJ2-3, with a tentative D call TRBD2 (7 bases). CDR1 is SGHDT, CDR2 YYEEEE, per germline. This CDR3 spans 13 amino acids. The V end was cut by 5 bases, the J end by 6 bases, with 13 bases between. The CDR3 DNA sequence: TGTGCCAGCAGAGGGGGGGCCTATGATACGCAGTATTTT. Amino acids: CASRGGAYDTQYF. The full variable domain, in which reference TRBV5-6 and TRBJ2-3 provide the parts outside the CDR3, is DAGVTQSPTHLIKTRGQQVTLRCSPKSGHDTVSWYQQALGQGPQFIFQYYEEEERQRGNFPDRFSGHQFPNYSSELNVNALLLGDSALYLCASRGGAYDTQYFGPGTRLTVL.

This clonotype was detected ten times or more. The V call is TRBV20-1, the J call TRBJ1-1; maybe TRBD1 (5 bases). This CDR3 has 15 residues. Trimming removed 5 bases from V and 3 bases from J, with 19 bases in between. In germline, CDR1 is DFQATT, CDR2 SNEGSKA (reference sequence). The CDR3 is CSAPTVSMIYTEAFF. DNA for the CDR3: TGCAGTGCTCCGACAGTTTCTATGATATACACTGAAGCTTTCTTT.

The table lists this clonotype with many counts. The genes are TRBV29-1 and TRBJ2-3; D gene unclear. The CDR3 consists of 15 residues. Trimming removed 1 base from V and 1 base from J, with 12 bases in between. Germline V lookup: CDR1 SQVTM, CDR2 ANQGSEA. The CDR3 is CSVEGTPRGTDTQYF. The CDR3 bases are TGCAGCGTTGAAGGAACCCCCCGGGGCACAGATACGCAGTATTTT.